This paragraph covers one TCR beta chain sequence. The entry originates in a study of shared clonotypes between healthy human individuals. Clones were read by immunoSEQ multiplex PCR, and TCRdb kept only the in-frame ones, dropping some. This table holds 2 million to 2.5 million clones, 85% to 95% found once. Trimming took 7 bases from V and 7 from J; bases not matched to a gene: 7. The CDR3 totals 14 residues. Germline CDR1 reads MDHEN; CDR2 reads SYDVKM. The clonotype comes from a man younger than 35 in good health. Some clones in this sample may be carry-over from other donors' samples. The chain is built from TRBV28 and TRBJ2-2; 9 nucleotides match TRBD1. Sequencing input: naive CD4+ T cells from PBMCs. Subset reported: CD45RA+ positively selected. The CDR3 nucleotides are TGTGCCAGCACTGGGGACAGGGAAGTCGGGGAGCTGTTTTTT. Translating gives CASTGDREVGELFF. The variable domain in full, with the rest retrieved from reference TRBV28 and TRBJ2-2, is DVKVTQSSRYLVKRTGEKVFLECVQDMDHENMFWYRQDPGLGLRLIYFSYDVKMKEKGDIPEGYSVSREKKERFSLILESASTNQTSMYLCASTGDREVGELFFGEGSRLTVL.